There are many counts of the clone carrying this T cell receptor beta chain. Its antigen is undetermined. This record belongs to a study of response to subunit inactivated influenza vaccine. General observations from the study: The study's authors posited that every seasonal influenza vaccination enlists few new T cells.

This CDR3 contains 14 residues. Germline CDR1 and CDR2: SGHRS and YFSETQ. Trimming at V came to 0 bases and at J to 6 bases, leaving 6 bases not matched to a gene. MiXCR was run by TCRdb on the RT-PCR reads, yielding one entry per CDR3 protein. The sample includes under 200,000 distinct CDR3 sequences, under 13% of them seen just once. V is TRBV5-1 and J is TRBJ2-7; 7 bases align to TRBD1. The clonotype originates from a man between 45 and 60 years old who received an inactivated influenza vaccine. The sample in question was non-naive T cells sorted from PBMCs, obtained roughly 45 days after vaccination. The CDR3 bases are TGCGCCAGCAGCTTGGGCGGACAGGATGTCGAGCAGTACTTC. It is translated as CASSLGGQDVEQYF.